The next 5 T cell receptor beta chains were all read from a single sample in a study of spatial heterogeneity in lung cancer. Time point meaning: sample taken at primary tumor resection. Unsorted tumor, nontumor lung tissue or cryopreserved PBMC supplied the whole RNA. MiXCR, applied by TCRdb to the 5' RACE reads, yields one record per CDR3 protein. This sample has 50,000 to 55,000 distinct CDR3 sequences; roughly 7% occur once, and the top ten carry approximately 2.6%. Sequenced here: PBMCs, sampled at surgery. Receptors were obtained from a female donor with early-stage non-small cell lung cancer.

This sequence joins TRBV6-5 and TRBJ1-1, with TRBD1 identical over 7 bases. The junction had 3 bases not matched to a gene; V was cut back by 6 bases and J by 11 bases. Germline loops: CDR1 MNHEY, CDR2 SVGAGI. This CDR3 is 10 amino acids long. CDR3 protein: CASRGQEAFF. The CDR3 nucleotides are TGTGCCAGCAGAGGACAGGAGGCTTTCTTT.

This clonotype was found many times. This sequence joins TRBV23-1 and TRBJ1-5; maybe TRBD1 (6 bases). TRBV23-1 is given ORF status, its function remaining uncertain. The CDR3 is 16 residues long. Trimming stripped 7 bases from V and 0 bases from J, with 16 bases between. DNA of the CDR3: TGCGCCAGCAATCCACAGGGATTCGGTAGCAATCAGCCCCAGCATTTT. It yields the protein CASNPQGFGSNQPQHF.

This clonotype was counted a few times. The genes are TRBV12-3 or TRBV12-4 and TRBJ2-5, with D perhaps TRBD1 or TRBD2 (5 bases each). V was shortened by 2 bases and J by 2 bases, with 18 bases between the two germline ends. The CDR3 is made up of 17 amino acids. DNA of the CDR3: TGTGCCAGCAGTTTAACAAACCGCCGGGACCTTCAAGAGACCCAGTACTTC. Translated: CASSLTNRRDLQETQYF.

At least ten counts were recorded for this clonotype. V is TRBV7-8 and J is TRBJ2-1, with no clear D. Germline V gene sequence: CDR1 SGHVS, CDR2 FQNEAQ. V lost 1 base and J 8 bases, leaving 6 bases between the germline ends. This CDR3 is 12 amino acids long. CDR3 nucleotide sequence: TGTGCCAGCAGCTTAGGGTACGATGAGCAGTTCTTC. Amino acids: CASSLGYDEQFF. Full variable domain (missing parts from reference TRBV7-8 and TRBJ2-1): GAGVSQSPRYKVAKRGQDVALRCDPISGHVSLFWYQQALGQGPEFLTYFQNEAQLDKSGLPSDRFFAERPEGSVSTLKIQRTQQEDSAVYLCASSLGYDEQFFGPGTRLTVL.

The chain couples TRBV6-6 to TRBJ1-1; D is perhaps TRBD1 (6 bases). V was trimmed by 6 bases and J by 6 bases, leaving 17 bases between them. CDR1 MNHNY and CDR2 SVGAGI come from the germline V gene (reference sequence). The CDR3 covers 14 residues. The CDR3 reads CASRHREARAEAFF. The DNA for the CDR3 is TGTGCCAGCAGACACAGGGAGGCCCGCGCTGAAGCTTTCTTT.